A single sample is the source of the 30 T cell receptor beta chains below, sequenced in a study of T-cell reconstitution after alpha-beta-depleted transplantation in children. Researchers prepared the TCRbeta library using unique molecular identifiers, the study reports. From the PCR reads, TCRdb called clonotypes with MiXCR, one entry per CDR3 protein. The sample yields some 440,000 distinct CDR3 sequences, 15% to 20% seen once. The sequencing here drew on PBMCs, mostly from graft donor cells, taken 360 days after TCRalphabeta/CD19-depleted stem cell transplant. These receptors were taken from a boy in the first two years of life who had a stem cell transplant for Wiskott-Aldrich syndrome, so the T cells may come from the graft donor.

The rearrangement joins TRBV9 to TRBJ2-5; possibly TRBD1 or TRBD2 for D (5 bases each). CDR1 and CDR2 (germline): SGDLS, YYNGEE. V lost 1 base, J lost 5 bases, and 12 bases lay in between. CDR3 length equals 14 residues. CDR3 DNA: TGTGCCAGCAGCGTATCTTCGGGGCTCGAGACCCAGTACTTC. It specifies CASSVSSGLETQYF.

This sequence joins TRBV6-1 and TRBJ2-2, with a possible D match to TRBD1 (6 bases). CDR3 size: 13 residues. Germline V gene sequence: CDR1 MNHNS, CDR2 SASEGT. Deletions cut 7 bases from V and 4 bases from J, with 10 bases between. CDR3 loop: CASNRGSTGELFF. CDR3 nucleotide sequence: TGTGCCAGCAATAGGGGGAGCACCGGGGAGCTGTTTTTT.

The chain combines TRBV5-1 with TRBJ2-1, with D perhaps matching TRBD1 (6 bases). The CDR3 is 15 amino acids. Trimming pared 1 base from V and 2 bases from J, leaving 10 bases between. The V gene's germline CDR1 is SGHRS and CDR2 YFSETQ. The CDR3 nucleotides read TGCGCCAGCAGCTTGAAGCAGGGGCCCTACAATGAGCAGTTCTTC. As protein: CASSLKQGPYNEQFF.

The DNA for the CDR3 is TGCAGTGCTAGAGAATTAACTAGCGGGAAATCAGATACGCAGTATTTT. It yields the protein CSARELTSGKSDTQYF. This sequence joins TRBV20-1 and TRBJ2-3; 10 bases agree with TRBD2. Per the germline V gene, CDR1 is DFQATT and CDR2 is SNEGSKA (reference sequence). Trimming removed 0 bases from V and 4 bases from J; junction bases left unmatched: 7. The CDR3 is made up of 16 amino acids.

This chain links TRBV6-2 or TRBV6-3 with TRBJ2-1, with TRBD1 matching over 7 bases. Per the germline V gene, CDR1 is MNHEY and CDR2 is SVGEGT. This CDR3 region has 16 residues. V lost 2 bases, J lost 8 bases, and 12 bases stayed unmatched. The CDR3 DNA is TGTGCCAGCAGTTACACCCTACGACAGGGTTGGGATGAGCAGTTCTTC. The encoded protein is CASSYTLRQGWDEQFF.

This clonotype appeared a few times. J is TRBJ2-1 and V is TRBV28, with 7 nucleotides matching TRBD1. Losses at the gene ends were 4 bases for V and 2 bases for J; bases not matched to a gene: 5. The CDR3 contains 15 residues. In germline, CDR1 is MDHEN, CDR2 SYDVKM. The CDR3 loop reads CASSYSGTAYNEQFF. CDR3 DNA sequence: TGTGCCAGCAGTTACTCCGGGACAGCCTACAATGAGCAGTTCTTC.

V and J are TRBV10-3 and TRBJ2-7, with D possibly matching TRBD1 (6 bases). The V end was cut by 4 bases, the J end by 0 bases, with 13 bases between. This CDR3 has 15 amino acids. CDR1 and CDR2 from the germline V gene are ENHRY and SYGVKD. CDR3 nucleotides: TGTGCCATCAGTGCCCCAGGGGCTAGCTCCTACGAGCAGTACTTC. It yields the protein CAISAPGASSYEQYF.

In this sample, this clonotype turned up a few times. The chain joins TRBV29-1 to TRBJ2-7; 8 nucleotides match TRBD1. CDR3 length: 15 amino acids. Germline V gene lookup returns CDR1 SQVTM and CDR2 ANQGSEA. With V trimmed by 4 bases and J by 0 bases, 8 bases remained unmatched. The CDR3 loop is CSVAGTGRTSYEQYF. CDR3 nucleotide sequence: TGCAGCGTTGCTGGGACAGGCCGAACCTCCTACGAGCAGTACTTC.

The chain is built from TRBV12-3 or TRBV12-4 and TRBJ2-2; 8 positions agree with TRBD2. V lost 6 bases, J lost 4 bases, and 7 bases stayed unmatched. This CDR3 region has 15 residues. CDR3 DNA sequence: TGTGCCAGCAGGAGAGCGGGAGAGCTCACCGGGGAGCTGTTTTTT. This translates into CASRRAGELTGELFF.

Only a few counts were recorded for this clonotype. V gene TRBV20-1 combines with J gene TRBJ1-6, with 7 nucleotides matching TRBD1. The CDR3 totals 14 residues. The germline CDR1 and CDR2 sequences are DFQATT and SNEGSKA (reference sequence). V gave up 3 bases and J gave up 6 bases; unmatched junction bases: 5. The CDR3 here is CSASRGTVNSPLHF. In nucleotides, the CDR3 is TGCAGTGCTAGCAGGGGGACCGTTAATTCACCCCTCCACTTT.

The V call is TRBV28, the J call TRBJ1-5; tentative D call: TRBD1 (6 bases). CDR3 length equals 14 residues. From germline, CDR1 is MDHEN and CDR2 SYDVKM. V lost 3 bases, J lost 6 bases, and 12 bases lay in between. The CDR3 bases are TGTGCCAGCAGTTTCCCGGGGGCCTCTCAGCCCCAGCATTTT. It encodes CASSFPGASQPQHF.

This clonotype has more than one count but fewer than ten. V usage is TRBV12-3 or TRBV12-4 and J usage is TRBJ2-1; no reliable D call. V dropped 2 bases and J dropped 2 bases, with 10 bases sitting between them. CDR3 length: 15 amino acids. The CDR3 DNA reads as TGTGCCAGCAGTTTAAGGGCGAACACCTACAATGAGCAGTTCTTC. This codes for CASSLRANTYNEQFF.

The genes are TRBV12-3 or TRBV12-4 and TRBJ2-2, with D possibly matching TRBD1 (6 bases). The CDR3 contains 14 residues. V was shortened by 5 bases and J by 6 bases, with 13 bases between the two germline ends. The CDR3 reads CASSPLQGPGELFF. The CDR3 coding sequence is TGTGCCAGCAGTCCATTGCAGGGGCCCGGGGAGCTGTTTTTT.

This clonotype was seen more than once but under ten times. The chain uses TRBV7-9 and TRBJ2-7; no firm D call. CDR1 and CDR2 from the germline V gene are SEHNR and FQNEAQ (reference sequence). Deletions cut 3 bases from V and 4 bases from J, with 13 bases between. The CDR3 contains 14 residues. DNA of the CDR3: TGTGCCAGCAGCTTTGCCGGATCAACTTACGAGCAGTACTTC. Translated, it gives CASSFAGSTYEQYF.

The chain links TRBV5-1 to TRBJ2-7; 8 nucleotides agree with TRBD2. With 7 bases clipped from V and 1 base from J, the junction kept 4 bases outside the gene matches. Germline CDR1 SGHRS, CDR2 YFSETQ. This CDR3 has 13 residues. CDR3 bases: TGCGCCAGCCGGCGGGAGGTGTCCTACGAGCAGTACTTC. Its translation is CASRREVSYEQYF.

This sequence joins TRBV6-2 or TRBV6-3 and TRBJ1-2; tentative D call: TRBD1 (5 bases). The CDR3 runs to 16 residues. Germline CDR1 and CDR2: MNHEY and SVGEGT. The V end lost 6 bases, the J end lost 4 bases, and 21 bases lay between the germline ends. CDR3 DNA sequence: TGTGCCAGCAGACCCCACAAAGGGGCGTCTATCTATGGCTACACCTTC. This translates into CASRPHKGASIYGYTF.

This clonotype was counted a few times. J is TRBJ1-2 and V is TRBV10-3; D may be TRBD1 (6 bases). CDR3 length: 16 residues. The ends were cut back, 2 bases at V and 3 bases at J, with 16 bases in the middle. Germline-derived CDR1 and CDR2 are ENHRY and SYGVKD. The CDR3 nucleotides are TGTGCCATCAGTGAGCCCCCGGGGGGGCGGGACTATGGCTACACCTTC. This translates into CAISEPPGGRDYGYTF.

This clonotype has just a few counts. This chain joins TRBV18 and TRBJ2-5, with a possible D match to TRBD1 (6 bases). The V end was cut by 1 base, the J end by 5 bases, with 8 bases between. The CDR3 has 13 residues. Germline-derived CDR1 and CDR2 are KGHSH and LQKENI. The CDR3 region has the DNA TGTGCCAGCTCACCACGAACAGGGGAGACCCAGTACTTC. Protein sequence: CASSPRTGETQYF.

V and J are TRBV7-6 and TRBJ2-7; 9 nucleotides align to TRBD2. Germline lookup yields CDR1 SGHVS and CDR2 FNYEAQ. J gave up 3 bases and V 4 bases, and 7 bases lay outside the gene matches. The CDR3 runs to 15 residues. CDR3 amino acids: CASSSTSGPIYEQYF. In DNA, the CDR3 is TGTGCCAGCAGCTCGACTAGCGGACCTATCTACGAGCAGTACTTC. Full variable domain (missing parts from reference TRBV7-6 and TRBJ2-7): GAGVSQSPRYKVTKRGQDVALRCDPISGHVSLYWYRQALGQGPEFLTYFNYEAQQDKSGLPNDRFSAERPEGSISTLTIQRTEQRDSAMYRCASSSTSGPIYEQYFGPGTRLTVT.

The rearrangement links TRBV12-3 or TRBV12-4 to TRBJ2-6; D is unresolved. The CDR3 spans 14 residues. Between the trimmed V and J ends, which lost 7 bases and 0 bases, there was a span of 7 bases. The CDR3 sequence: CASIRTSGANVLTF. The CDR3 DNA follows: TGTGCCAGCATCAGGACCTCTGGGGCCAACGTCCTGACTTTC.

V gene TRBV10-3 combines with J gene TRBJ2-1, with TRBD2 matching 12 bases. Trimming at V came to 4 bases and at J to 0 bases, leaving 16 bases not matched to a gene. Per germline, CDR1 ENHRY and CDR2 SYGVKD. There are 21 residues in the CDR3. The CDR3 reads CAISVPSFGLAGQSSYNEQFF. In nucleotides, the CDR3 is TGTGCCATCAGTGTTCCCTCTTTCGGACTAGCGGGACAGAGCTCCTACAATGAGCAGTTCTTC.

This clonotype was seen more than once but under ten times. V usage is TRBV9 and J usage is TRBJ2-3; weak D call: TRBD2 (7 bases). With 2 bases removed from V and 2 bases from J, the gap between germline ends came to 12 bases. Germline values: CDR1 SGDLS, CDR2 YYNGEE. CDR3 length: 15 residues. The CDR3: CASSVGGGLTDTQYF. The CDR3 nucleotides read TGTGCCAGCAGCGTTGGGGGGGGCCTCACAGATACGCAGTATTTT.

In this sample, this clonotype turned up a few times. The chain uses TRBV2 and TRBJ1-2; D is undetermined. The CDR3 is made up of 12 amino acids. Between the trimmed V and J ends, which lost 6 bases and 2 bases, there was a span of 7 bases. Germline V gene sequence: CDR1 SNHLY, CDR2 FYNNEI. DNA for the CDR3: TGTGCCAGCAGGGGAGAGAACTATGGCTACACCTTC. Encoded protein: CASRGENYGYTF.

J is TRBJ2-7 and V is TRBV27; the match to TRBD2 covers 7 bases. The ends lost 8 bases at V and 8 bases at J; junction bases unmatched: 12. This CDR3 has 13 amino acids. Germline CDR1 is MNHEY and CDR2 is SMNVEV (reference sequence). CDR3 sequence reads: CASERPGGGKQYF. In nucleotides, the CDR3 is TGTGCCAGCGAACGGCCGGGAGGAGGAAAGCAGTACTTC.

The chain employs TRBV7-9 and TRBJ2-5; the D gene is possibly TRBD2 (6 bases). Trimming took 5 bases from V and 2 from J, leaving 21 bases between them. The CDR3 contains 17 residues. CDR1 and CDR2 from the germline V gene are SEHNR and FQNEAQ (reference sequence). The CDR3 reads CASSAAKGGMGQETQYF. The CDR3 DNA follows: TGTGCCAGCAGCGCCGCCAAGGGCGGGATGGGTCAAGAGACCCAGTACTTC. The variable domain in full, completed from reference TRBV7-9 and TRBJ2-5, reads DTGVSQNPRHKITKRGQNVTFRCDPISEHNRLYWYRQTLGQGPEFLTYFQNEAQLEKSRLLSDRFSAERPKGSFSTLEIQRTEQGDSAMYLCASSAAKGGMGQETQYFGPGTRLLVL.

This clonotype was observed a handful of times. The V and J genes are TRBV13 and TRBJ2-1; no clear D. The germline CDR1 and CDR2 sequences are PRHDT and FYEKMQ (reference sequence). The V gene lost 4 bases and the J gene lost 10 bases, with 14 bases spanning the gap. The CDR3 is 13 amino acids. CDR3 sequence (DNA): TGTGCCAGCAGCTCCCGACTGGTGGGAGAGCAGTTCTTC. It translates to CASSSRLVGEQFF.

This clonotype was counted a few times. The chain has TRBV7-2 and TRBJ2-4, with a possible D match to TRBD1 (5 bases). This CDR3 region has 14 residues. Trimming cost V 3 bases and J 8 bases, with 14 bases left between them. Germline values: CDR1 SGHTA, CDR2 FQGNSA. CDR3 protein: CASSLGKSRDIQYF. The CDR3 DNA is TGTGCCAGCAGCTTGGGAAAATCCAGGGACATTCAGTACTTC.

This clonotype was observed a few times. The chain links TRBV5-1 to TRBJ2-6; TRBD1 agrees at 9 bases. This CDR3 contains 15 residues. The ends lost 2 bases at V and 4 bases at J; junction bases unmatched: 1. Germline V lookup: CDR1 SGHRS, CDR2 YFSETQ. CDR3: CASSFDRGGANVLTF. CDR3 DNA sequence: TGCGCCAGCAGCTTTGACAGGGGGGGGGCCAACGTCCTGACTTTC.

There are a few counts of this clonotype. The chain recombines TRBV6-2 or TRBV6-3 with TRBJ2-1; D is possibly TRBD2 (5 bases). The V and J ends lost 5 bases and 8 bases respectively, with 16 bases between them. Germline V gene lookup returns CDR1 MNHEY and CDR2 SVGEGT. The CDR3 is made up of 14 amino acids. Written as DNA, the CDR3 is TGTGCCAGCAGTAACGGGGAGCTAAGAGATGAGCAGTTCTTC. It encodes CASSNGELRDEQFF.

The gene calls are TRBV6-5 and TRBJ2-2; D perhaps matches TRBD1 (5 bases). The CDR3 loop spans 15 amino acids. The V end was cut by 2 bases, the J end by 7 bases, with 14 bases between. The germline V gene encodes CDR1 MNHEY and CDR2 SVGAGI. The DNA for the CDR3 is TGTGCCAGCAGTTACCGGCAGGGTGTAAGCGGGGAGCTGTTTTTT. As protein: CASSYRQGVSGELFF.